A selection of T cell receptor beta chains follows, all from one sample in a study of Ad26.COV2.S vaccination and SARS-CoV-2 variants. Profiling relied on immunoSEQ multiplex PCR, and the TCRdb table lists in-frame clones only, not all of them. The table lists 100,000 or so clones, about 78% of them singletons, with 17% in the top ten. Sequencing was performed on peripheral blood, taken after recovery from COVID-19. These receptor sequences come from a human donor who had recovered from COVID-19. Each CDR3 is given with its conserved first and last residue. A D gene is named only where the DNA matches it firmly. Clone size appears in some rows only: once, few, many, or a class for an expanded clone.

>TRBJ2-5|14|NA|NA|TRBV27
CASSSPGRRETQYF
TGTGCCAGCAGTTCCCCAGGGAGGAGAGAGACCCAGTACTTC
>TRBJ2-7|11|TRBD1|NA|TRBV5-1
CASSLRDRQYF
TGCGCCAGCAGCTTGCGGGACAGGCAGTACTTC
>TRBJ1-4|14|NA|NA|TRBV12-1
CASSLAGTNEKLFF
TGTGCCAGCAGCTTAGCAGGGACTAATGAAAAACTGTTTTTT
>TRBJ1-6|22|NA|once|TRBV19
CASSIDQPTWEGKRWDNSPLHF
TGTGCCAGTAGTATAGACCAACCTACGTGGGAGGGAAAGAGGTGGGATAATTCACCCCTCCACTTT
>TRBJ2-1|12|NA|NA|TRBV12-5
CASGLFGTEQFF
TGTGCTAGTGGTTTGTTCGGGACTGAGCAGTTCTTC
>TRBJ2-7|15|NA|NA|TRBV27
CASSPIQLPYGEQYF
TGTGCCAGCAGCCCCATTCAGCTCCCTTATGGCGAGCAGTACTTC
>TRBJ2-3|16|NA|NA|TRBV11-2
CASSPRAAGNTDTQYF
TGTGCCAGCAGCCCACGGGCTGCGGGTAACACAGATACGCAGTATTTT
>TRBJ1-5|15|NA|few|TRBV3-1/TRBV3-2
CASSQDHSSNQPQHF
TGTGCCAGCAGCCAAGATCATAGTAGCAATCAGCCCCAGCATTTT
>TRBJ1-3|14|NA|NA|TRBV6-5
CASSPGFTGNTIYF
TGTGCCAGCAGCCCAGGGTTCACTGGAAACACCATATATTTT
>TRBJ1-2|16|NA|few|TRBV3-1/TRBV3-2
CASSQEGFTGFYGYTF
TGTGCCAGCAGCCAAGAGGGTTTTACAGGCTTCTATGGCTACACCTTC
>TRBJ2-3|15|NA|NA|TRBV11-1
CASSLRGRRTDTQYF
TGTGCCAGCAGCCTACGGGGACGGCGGACAGATACGCAGTATTTT
>TRBJ2-7|13|NA|NA|TRBV7-9
CATSGGRAYEQYF
TGTGCCACCAGTGGAGGGCGGGCTTACGAGCAGTACTTC
>TRBJ2-3|12|NA|NA|TRBV24-1
CATSDFTDTQYF
TGTGCCACCAGTGATTTTACAGATACGCAGTATTTT
>TRBJ2-7|14|NA|NA|TRBV5-4
CASSPKESSYEQYF
TGTGCCAGCAGCCCGAAGGAGAGCTCCTACGAGCAGTACTTC
>TRBJ1-5|16|TRBD1|NA|TRBV15
CATSWGGQGPNQPQLF
TGTGCCACCAGCTGGGGAGGACAGGGCCCAAATCAGCCCCAGCTTTTT
>TRBJ2-7|15|TRBD1|NA|TRBV19
CASSHEGDRGYEQYF
TGTGCCAGTAGTCACGAGGGAGACAGGGGCTACGAGCAGTACTTC
>TRBJ1-3|17|TRBD1|NA|TRBV7-9
CASSPTNEGQGVHTIYF
TGTGCCAGCAGCCCTACAAACGAGGGACAGGGTGTGCACACCATATATTTT
>TRBJ2-1|13|NA|NA|TRBV3-1/TRBV3-2
CASSQGPNNEQFF
TGTGCCAGCAGCCAAGGACCTAACAATGAGCAGTTCTTC
>TRBJ1-3|16|NA|NA|TRBV7-9
CASSLGRDQEGNTIYF
TGTGCCAGCAGCTTAGGACGGGACCAAGAAGGAAACACCATATATTTT
>TRBJ1-3|14|NA|NA|TRBV11-2
CASSLSGDGNTIYF
TGTGCCAGCAGCTTATCCGGGGATGGAAACACCATATATTTT
>TRBJ2-2|14|NA|NA|TRBV7-3
CASSQTSGTGELFF
TGTGCCAGCAGCCAAACCTCGGGCACCGGGGAGCTGTTTTTT
>TRBJ2-1|17|TRBD1|NA|TRBV11-2
CASSSGAGTGAYNEQFF
TGTGCCAGCAGCTCGGGCGCGGGGACAGGGGCCTACAATGAGCAGTTCTTC
>TRBJ1-3|17|TRBD1|NA|TRBV4-1
CASSQEQGASIGNTIYF
TGCGCCAGCAGCCAAGAACAGGGGGCGAGTATTGGAAACACCATATATTTT
>TRBJ1-1|13|NA|NA|TRBV30
CAWTQNGGHEAFF
TGTGCCTGGACCCAAAATGGGGGCCACGAAGCTTTCTTT
>TRBJ1-1|16|NA|NA|TRBV7-9
CASSFPQTKENTEAFF
TGTGCCAGCAGCTTCCCACAAACAAAAGAGAACACTGAAGCTTTCTTT
>TRBJ1-6|15|NA|many|TRBV6-5
CASRRQEDHNSPLHF
TGTGCCAGCAGGAGACAGGAGGACCATAATTCACCCCTCCACTTT
>TRBJ1-6|15|TRBD1|NA|TRBV4-2
CASSQDRPGNSPLHF
TGTGCCAGCAGCCAGGACAGGCCTGGAAATTCACCCCTCCACTTT
>TRBJ1-1|14|TRBD1|NA|TRBV5-1
CASSTGQGRPEAFF
TGCGCCAGCAGCACCGGACAGGGGAGGCCTGAAGCTTTCTTT
>TRBJ2-2|14|NA|NA|TRBV29-1
CSVRGASYTGELFF
TGCAGCGTTCGGGGGGCCAGTTACACCGGGGAGCTGTTTTTT
>TRBJ1-2|15|NA|NA|TRBV7-9
CASSSGVNINYGYTF
TGTGCCAGCAGCTCCGGAGTGAATATAAACTATGGCTACACCTTC
>TRBJ2-2|16|NA|NA|TRBV11-2
CASSLGGRANTGELFF
TGTGCCAGCAGCTTAGGGGGTAGGGCGAACACCGGGGAGCTGTTTTTT
>TRBJ2-1|14|TRBD2|NA|TRBV3-1/TRBV3-2
CASSPGLAGREQFF
TGTGCCAGCAGCCCGGGACTAGCGGGGCGTGAGCAGTTCTTC
>TRBJ2-5|14|NA|NA|TRBV2
CASSEGSAQETQYF
TGTGCCAGCAGTGAAGGTTCAGCCCAAGAGACCCAGTACTTC
>TRBJ1-1|15|NA|NA|TRBV5-1
CASSIPRLQNTEAFF
TGCGCCAGCAGCATACCCCGGTTACAGAACACTGAAGCTTTCTTT
>TRBJ2-1|15|TRBD2|once|TRBV6-5
CATRGSGGVRFEQFF
TGTGCCACCAGAGGTAGCGGGGGGGTTAGATTTGAGCAGTTCTTC
>TRBJ2-3|12|NA|NA|TRBV5-6
CASSLNSDTQYF
TGTGCCAGCAGCTTAAATTCGGATACGCAGTATTTT
>TRBJ1-3|15|NA|NA|TRBV4-3
CASSQGSRTGNTIYF
TGCGCCAGCAGCCAAGGGTCCCGTACTGGAAACACCATATATTTT
>TRBJ2-1|13|TRBD1|NA|TRBV28
CASSSRGSGEQFF
TGTGCCAGCAGCTCCAGGGGGTCGGGTGAGCAGTTCTTC
>TRBJ1-2|16|NA|NA|TRBV6-4
CASRLDALASGGGYTF
TGTGCCAGCAGATTAGATGCCTTAGCGTCTGGTGGCGGCTACACCTTC
>TRBJ2-3|14|NA|NA|TRBV24-1
CATSDFGGLDTQYF
TGTGCCACCAGTGATTTTGGGGGCCTCGATACGCAGTATTTT